Below, 20 T cell receptor beta chains from the same sample are listed, as sequenced in a study of CD8 T cells in ankylosing spondylitis. Study-level findings and limits: One TCR beta motif, made up of roughly 8 highly homologous variants, appeared characteristic of ankylosing spondylitis blood.

These receptors have no known antigen. MiXCR was run by TCRdb on the 5' RACE reads, yielding one entry per CDR3 protein. The table has 800,000 to 900,000 distinct CDR3 sequences, around 11% seen once. Sequenced: blood, either unsorted or a sorted T cell fraction (not recorded which). All receptors come from a male donor with ankylosing spondylitis.

The V gene is TRBV28, the J gene TRBJ2-2; 7 bases agree with TRBD2. Germline trimming cut 3 bases from V and 6 bases from J; bases unmatched to any gene: 7. The CDR3 spans 15 residues. From germline, CDR1 is MDHEN and CDR2 SYDVKM. The CDR3 spells CASSFWGRGAGELFF. CDR3 nucleotide sequence: TGTGCCAGCAGTTTCTGGGGGAGGGGCGCCGGGGAGCTGTTTTTT.

This clonotype was counted only a few times. The J gene is TRBJ1-2, the V gene TRBV4-3; 7 bases fit TRBD1. V lost 3 bases to trimming and J lost 6 bases; unmatched junction nucleotides: 7. Germline loops: CDR1 LGHNA, CDR2 YSLEER. The CDR3 spans 14 residues. DNA of the CDR3: TGCGCCAGCAGCCACCTCAGGGGGGGCGATGGCTACACCTTC. Amino acid sequence: CASSHLRGGDGYTF.

This clonotype was counted many times. V gene TRBV20-1 combines with J gene TRBJ2-3; 10 bases align to TRBD2. This CDR3 comprises 16 residues. Trimming took 6 bases from V and 2 from J; bases not matched to a gene: 11. CDR1 DFQATT and CDR2 SNEGSKA come from the germline V gene (reference sequence). CDR3: CSARTGSGRVTDTQYF. DNA for the CDR3: TGCAGTGCCCGCACTGGGAGCGGGAGGGTCACAGATACGCAGTATTTT.

The CDR3 DNA follows: TGTGCCAGCTCACCATCCGGAGGGATGGGCGAGCAGTACTTC. It translates to CASSPSGGMGEQYF. The rearrangement uses TRBV18 and TRBJ2-7, with D perhaps matching TRBD2 (6 bases). This CDR3 has 14 amino acids. CDR1 is KGHSH and CDR2 is LQKENI in the germline V gene. Trimming left V 2 bases short and J 6 bases short, with 14 bases between.

The sample holds a few counts of this clonotype. DNA for the CDR3: TGTGCCAGCTCACGCAGCTTTTATAATTCACCCCTCCACTTT. This encodes CASSRSFYNSPLHF. The chain carries TRBV18 and TRBJ1-6; D unresolved. The germline V gene has CDR1 KGHSH and CDR2 LQKENI. The CDR3 contains 14 residues. Trimming removed 4 bases from V and 4 bases from J, with 8 bases in between. Variable domain in full (rest from reference TRBV18 and TRBJ1-6): NAGVMQNPRHLVRRRGQEARLRCSPMKGHSHVYWYRQLPEEGLKFMVYLQKENIIDESGMPKERFSAEFPKEGPSILRIQQVVRGDSAAYFCASSRSFYNSPLHFGNGTRLTVT.

A few counts support this clonotype. The genes are TRBV5-6 and TRBJ2-5; no clear D gene. Germline V gene data show CDR1 as SGHDT and CDR2 as YYEEEE. The CDR3 has 12 amino acids. The V and J ends lost 2 bases and 2 bases respectively, with 4 bases between them. CDR3 coding DNA: TGTGCCAGCAGCTTTCAACAAGAGACCCAGTACTTC. Translation gives CASSFQQETQYF. Supplemented by reference TRBV5-6 and TRBJ2-5, the full variable domain reads DAGVTQSPTHLIKTRGQQVTLRCSPKSGHDTVSWYQQALGQGPQFIFQYYEEEERQRGNFPDRFSGHQFPNYSSELNVNALLLGDSALYLCASSFQQETQYFGPGTRLLVL.

This chain links TRBV20-1 with TRBJ2-1; TRBD2 aligns across 12 bases. This CDR3 comprises 15 residues. Germline V gene lookup returns CDR1 DFQATT and CDR2 SNEGSKA (reference sequence). J lost 8 bases, V lost 4 bases, and 9 bases had no gene match. The CDR3 sequence is CSANPTSGSGDEQFF. DNA of the CDR3: TGCAGTGCTAACCCGACTAGCGGGAGTGGGGATGAGCAGTTCTTC.

This clonotype was seen a handful of times. J is TRBJ2-7 and V is TRBV7-9; 11 bases line up with TRBD2. With 4 bases clipped from V and 12 bases from J, the junction kept 8 bases outside the gene matches. Per germline, CDR1 SEHNR and CDR2 FQNEAQ (reference sequence). This CDR3 is 13 amino acids long. In DNA form, the CDR3 reads TGTGCCAGCAGCTCACAGACTAGCGGGATGCCGTACTTC. This encodes CASSSQTSGMPYF.

This clonotype was counted only a few times. V usage is TRBV3-1 and J usage is TRBJ2-1, with 10 bases matching TRBD2. V was pared by 2 bases and J by 2 bases, with 3 bases of the junction left unmatched. The germline gives CDR1 LGHDT, CDR2 YNNKEL (reference sequence). The length of the CDR3 is 16 residues. CDR3 DNA: TGTGCCAGCAGCCAATTGAGCGGGGGGGCCTACAATGAGCAGTTCTTC. This gives the protein CASSQLSGGAYNEQFF.

This rearrangement joins TRBV11-1 to TRBJ2-1, with a possible D match to TRBD1 (7 bases). Deletions cut 2 bases from V and 6 bases from J, with 23 bases between. Germline CDR1 is SGHAT and CDR2 is FQDESV (reference sequence). The CDR3 contains 18 residues. The CDR3 is CASSLPFRGAGAVNEQFF. As DNA, the CDR3 is TGTGCCAGCAGCTTACCCTTCAGGGGGGCGGGCGCCGTCAATGAGCAGTTCTTC.

This clonotype was seen many times. The chain couples TRBV30 to TRBJ1-3; the D is unclear. This CDR3 contains 11 residues. Germline V gene lookup returns CDR1 GTSNPN and CDR2 SVGIG (reference sequence). V was clipped by 5 bases and J by 3 bases, with 5 bases between them. The chain's CDR3 is CAWALGNTIYF. DNA for the CDR3: TGTGCCTGGGCCCTTGGAAACACCATATATTTT. Looking up the rest from reference TRBV30 and TRBJ1-3 gives the full variable domain: SQTIHQWPATLVQPVGSPLSLECTVEGTSNPNLYWYRQAAGRGLQLLFYSVGIGQISSEVPQNLSASRPQDRQFILSSKKLLLSDSGFYLCAWALGNTIYFGEGSWLTVV.

This clonotype has only a few counts. This sequence joins TRBV15 and TRBJ1-4, with a weak D call TRBD1 (6 bases). The CDR3 sequence is 16 residues long. Trimming cost V 0 bases and J 2 bases, with 10 bases left between them. The germline V gene encodes CDR1 LNHNV and CDR2 YYDKDF (reference sequence). In DNA form, the CDR3 reads TGTGCCACCAGCAGAGATAGGGGGGGCACTAATGAAAAACTGTTTTTT. Its protein product is CATSRDRGGTNEKLFF.

The CDR3 DNA reads as TGTGCCAGCAGCTATCGAGCGGGAGAGACCTACAATGAGCAGTTCTTC. Encoded protein: CASSYRAGETYNEQFF. This rearrangement joins TRBV28 to TRBJ2-1, with 8 bases lining up with TRBD2. Looked up from germline, CDR1 is MDHEN and CDR2 is SYDVKM. This CDR3 is built from 16 residues. V lost 6 bases and J lost 2; bases outside the gene matches: 9.

There are a few counts of this clonotype. This rearrangement joins TRBV5-1 to TRBJ2-5, with a tentative D call TRBD1 (5 bases). The CDR3 runs to 15 residues. V lost 4 bases and J 5 bases, leaving 18 bases between the germline ends. Germline lookup yields CDR1 SGHRS and CDR2 YFSETQ. CDR3 protein: CASSESGFAGETQYF. For the CDR3, the DNA is TGCGCCAGCAGCGAATCCGGGTTCGCAGGGGAGACCCAGTACTTC.

This clonotype was counted only a few times. The chain links TRBV6-5 to TRBJ2-7; either TRBD1 or TRBD2 may supply D (5 bases each). The CDR3 has 15 residues. From germline, CDR1 is MNHEY and CDR2 SVGAGI. V lost 2 bases and J 3 bases, leaving 14 bases between the germline ends. The CDR3 nucleotides are TGTGCCAGCAGTTACCCTGGTATGGGGGTCTACGAGCAGTACTTC. It encodes CASSYPGMGVYEQYF.

This clonotype was counted many times. V usage is TRBV5-1 and J usage is TRBJ1-6; 7 bases map to TRBD1. There are 15 residues in the CDR3. Germline lookup yields CDR1 SGHRS and CDR2 YFSETQ. The V and J ends lost 5 bases and 10 bases, in that order; junction bases with no gene match: 12. The CDR3 DNA reads as TGCGCCAGCAGGAGGCAACAGGGGTGGGAGTCACCCCTCCACTTT. Translated: CASRRQQGWESPLHF.

This clonotype has more than one count but fewer than ten. Here the CDR3 reads CASSLGPTYTQYF. The CDR3 nucleotides are TGTGCCAGCAGCTTAGGCCCCACTTATACGCAGTATTTT. The chain combines TRBV11-3 with TRBJ2-3; the D is unclear. The V gene lost 1 base and the J gene lost 7 bases, with 9 bases spanning the gap. The CDR3 runs to 13 residues. The germline V gene encodes CDR1 SGHNT and CDR2 YENEEA.

The chain carries TRBV7-2 and TRBJ2-1; no clear D. The CDR3 consists of 13 residues. Germline V gene sequence: CDR1 SGHTA, CDR2 FQGNSA. Deletions cut 1 base from V and 3 bases from J, with 4 bases between. The CDR3 DNA reads as TGTGCCAGCAGCTTAGAACACTACAATGAGCAGTTCTTC. Translating it yields CASSLEHYNEQFF.

The DNA of the CDR3 is TGTGCCAGCAGCCCCGACTTCGCCAAAAACATTCAGTACTTC. Translation gives CASSPDFAKNIQYF. V usage is TRBV5-5 and J usage is TRBJ2-4; D not resolved. The CDR3 runs to 14 residues. V was pared by 4 bases and J by 1 base, with 9 bases between. Germline CDR1 and CDR2: SGHKS and YYEKEE (reference sequence). The full variable domain, with the rest looked up from reference TRBV5-5 and TRBJ2-4, is DAGVTQSPTHLIKTRGQQVTLRCSPISGHKSVSWYQQVLGQGPQFIFQYYEKEERGRGNFPDRFSARQFPNYSSELNVNALLLGDSALYLCASSPDFAKNIQYFGAGTRLSVL.

The genes are TRBV20-1 and TRBJ2-3; TRBD2 matches at 10 bases. The ends lost 3 bases at V and 0 bases at J; junction bases unmatched: 6. Germline V gives CDR1 DFQATT, CDR2 SNEGSKA (reference sequence). The CDR3 runs to 16 residues. CDR3 DNA sequence: TGCAGTGCTAGCGGTTCGACTAGCGGGAGCACAGATACGCAGTATTTT. Protein: CSASGSTSGSTDTQYF.